This T cell receptor beta chain was retrieved from a study of CD8 T cells in ankylosing spondylitis. Preparation of TCR beta libraries was done by quantitative 5'-RACE with molecular barcodes. TCRdb used MiXCR to reprocess the 5' RACE reads, holding one entry per CDR3 protein. Here the sample spans under 450,000 distinct CDR3 sequences, roughly 17% being singletons. A few counts support this clonotype. Its antigen is still unknown. Germline V gene data show CDR1 as DFQATT and CDR2 as SNEGSKA (reference sequence). The CDR3 totals 15 residues. V dropped 5 bases and J dropped 2 bases, with 17 bases sitting between them. Findings of the study overall: Seemingly distinctive of ankylosing spondylitis blood was a TCR beta motif formed by eight highly homologous variants. Researchers reportedly found disease-linked clones significantly enriched in matched ankylosing spondylitis synovial fluid. Reactive arthritis synovial fluid and blood previously showed some of these motif variants. Disease-linked clones were CD8+ and relatively rare in peripheral blood.

This receptor was identified in a male donor with ankylosing spondylitis. Source material: blood, either unsorted or a sorted T cell fraction (not recorded which). The V and J genes are TRBV20-1 and TRBJ2-3; D unresolved. CDR3 residues: CSAHRTYENTDTQYF. CDR3 DNA: TGCAGTGCTCACCGGACCTACGAGAACACAGATACGCAGTATTTT.